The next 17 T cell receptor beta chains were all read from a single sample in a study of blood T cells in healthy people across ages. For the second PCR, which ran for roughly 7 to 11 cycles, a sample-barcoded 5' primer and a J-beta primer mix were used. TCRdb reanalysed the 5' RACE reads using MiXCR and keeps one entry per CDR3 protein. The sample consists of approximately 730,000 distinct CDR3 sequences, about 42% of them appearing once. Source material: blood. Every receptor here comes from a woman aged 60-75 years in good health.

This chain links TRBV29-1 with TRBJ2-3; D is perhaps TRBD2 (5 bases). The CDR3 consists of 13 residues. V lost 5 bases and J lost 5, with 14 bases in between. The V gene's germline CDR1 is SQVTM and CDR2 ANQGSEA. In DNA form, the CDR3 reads TGCAGCGTTAAAACCGGGAATAAAGATACGCAGTATTTT. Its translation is CSVKTGNKDTQYF.

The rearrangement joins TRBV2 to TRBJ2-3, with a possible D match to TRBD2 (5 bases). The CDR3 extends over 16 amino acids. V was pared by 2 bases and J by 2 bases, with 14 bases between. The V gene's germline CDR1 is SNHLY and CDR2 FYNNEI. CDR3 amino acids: CASSENLEVLTDTQYF. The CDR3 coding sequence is TGTGCCAGCAGTGAAAATCTGGAGGTACTCACAGATACGCAGTATTTT.

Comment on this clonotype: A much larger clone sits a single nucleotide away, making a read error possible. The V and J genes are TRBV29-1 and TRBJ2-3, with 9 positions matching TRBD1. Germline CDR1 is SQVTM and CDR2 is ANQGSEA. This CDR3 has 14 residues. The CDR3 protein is CSVEGDRETGTQYF. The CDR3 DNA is TGCAGCGTTGAAGGGGACAGGGAAACAGGTACGCAGTATTTT.

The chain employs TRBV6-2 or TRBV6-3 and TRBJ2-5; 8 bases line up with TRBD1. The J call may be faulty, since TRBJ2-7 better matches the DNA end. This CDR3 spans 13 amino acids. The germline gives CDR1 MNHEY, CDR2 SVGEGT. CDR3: CASSERTGNEQYF. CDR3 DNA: TGTGCCAGCAGTGAAAGGACAGGGAACGAGCAGTACTTC.

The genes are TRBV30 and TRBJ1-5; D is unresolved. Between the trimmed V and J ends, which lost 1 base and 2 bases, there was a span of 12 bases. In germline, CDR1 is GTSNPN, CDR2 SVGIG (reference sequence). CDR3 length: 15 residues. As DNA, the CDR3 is TGTGCCTGGAGTGAAGAAACGGTGGGCAATCAGCCCCAGCATTTT. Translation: CAWSEETVGNQPQHF.

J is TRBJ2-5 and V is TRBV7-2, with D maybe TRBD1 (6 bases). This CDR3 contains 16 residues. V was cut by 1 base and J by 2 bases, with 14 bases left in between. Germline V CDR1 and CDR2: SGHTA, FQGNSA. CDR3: CASSLEGDTHQETQYF. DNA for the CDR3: TGTGCCAGCAGCTTAGAGGGGGACACACATCAAGAGACCCAGTACTTC.

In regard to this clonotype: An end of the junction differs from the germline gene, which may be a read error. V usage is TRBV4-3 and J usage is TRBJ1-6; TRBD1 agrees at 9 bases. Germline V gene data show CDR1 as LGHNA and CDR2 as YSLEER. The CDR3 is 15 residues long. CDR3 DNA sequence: TGCGCCAGCAGCCAACTTCGGGACAGGGTTTCACCCCCCCACTTT. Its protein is CASSQLRDRVSPPHF.

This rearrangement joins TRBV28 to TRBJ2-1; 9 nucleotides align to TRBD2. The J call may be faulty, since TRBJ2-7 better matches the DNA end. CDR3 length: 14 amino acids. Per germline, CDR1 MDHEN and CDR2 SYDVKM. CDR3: CASSEGLAYNEQYF. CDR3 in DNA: TGTGCCAGCAGCGAGGGACTAGCCTACAATGAGCAGTACTTC.

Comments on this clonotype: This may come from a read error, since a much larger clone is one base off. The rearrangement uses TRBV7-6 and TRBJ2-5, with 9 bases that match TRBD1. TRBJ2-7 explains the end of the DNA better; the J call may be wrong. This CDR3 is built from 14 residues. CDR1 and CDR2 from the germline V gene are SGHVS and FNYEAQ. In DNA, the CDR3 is TGTGCCGGCAGCTCCGGGACAGGGCCCTACGAGCAGTACTTC. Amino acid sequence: CAGSSGTGPYEQYF.

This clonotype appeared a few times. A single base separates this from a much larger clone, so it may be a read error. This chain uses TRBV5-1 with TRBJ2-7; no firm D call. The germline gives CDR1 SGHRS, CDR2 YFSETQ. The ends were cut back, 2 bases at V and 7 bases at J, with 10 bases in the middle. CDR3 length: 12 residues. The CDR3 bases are TGCGCCAGCAGCTTCGAGAGCAATGAGCAGTACTTC. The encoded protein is CASSFESNEQYF. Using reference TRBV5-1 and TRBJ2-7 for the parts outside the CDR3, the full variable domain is KAGVTQTPRYLIKTRGQQVTLSCSPISGHRSVSWYQQTPGQGLQFLFEYFSETQRNKGNFPGRFSGRQFSNSRSEMNVSTLELGDSALYLCASSFESNEQYFGPGTRLTVT.

The CDR3 sequence is CASSLGTSISDTQYF. CDR3 DNA: TGTGCCAGCTCACTCGGGACTAGCATCTCAGATACGCAGTATTTT. This chain uses TRBV18 with TRBJ2-3; 9 bases align to TRBD2. The V segment lost 4 bases and the J segment 4 bases; nucleotides outside the gene matches: 6. The CDR3 sequence is 15 residues long. Germline-derived CDR1 and CDR2 are KGHSH and LQKENI.

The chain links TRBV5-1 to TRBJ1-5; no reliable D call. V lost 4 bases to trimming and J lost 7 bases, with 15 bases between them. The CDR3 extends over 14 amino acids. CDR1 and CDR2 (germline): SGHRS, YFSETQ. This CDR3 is CASSPGPLEQPQHF. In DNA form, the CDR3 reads TGCGCCAGCAGCCCAGGCCCCCTGGAACAGCCCCAGCATTTT.

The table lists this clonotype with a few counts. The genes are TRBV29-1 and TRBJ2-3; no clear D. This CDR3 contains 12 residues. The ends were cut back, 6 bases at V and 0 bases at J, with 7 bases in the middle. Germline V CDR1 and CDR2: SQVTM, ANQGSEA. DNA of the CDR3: TGCAGCGTCCGAACTAGCACAGATACGCAGTATTTT. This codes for CSVRTSTDTQYF.

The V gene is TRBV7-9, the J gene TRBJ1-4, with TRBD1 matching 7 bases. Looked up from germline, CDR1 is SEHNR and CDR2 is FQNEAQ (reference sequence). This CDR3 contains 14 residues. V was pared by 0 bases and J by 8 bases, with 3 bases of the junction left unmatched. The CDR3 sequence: CASSLAGGREKLFF. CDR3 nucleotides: TGTGCCAGCAGCTTAGCAGGGGGCCGAGAAAAACTGTTTTTT.

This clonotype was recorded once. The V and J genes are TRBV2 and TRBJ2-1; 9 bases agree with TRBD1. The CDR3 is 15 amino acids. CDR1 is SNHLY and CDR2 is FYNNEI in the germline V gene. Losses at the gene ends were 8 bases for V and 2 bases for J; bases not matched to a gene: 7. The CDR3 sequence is CASGGQGWPYNEQFF. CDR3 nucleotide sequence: TGTGCCAGCGGGGGACAGGGTTGGCCCTACAATGAGCAGTTCTTC.

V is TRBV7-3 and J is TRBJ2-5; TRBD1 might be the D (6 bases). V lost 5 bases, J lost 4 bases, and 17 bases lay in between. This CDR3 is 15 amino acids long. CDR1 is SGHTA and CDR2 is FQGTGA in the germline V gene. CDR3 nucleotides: TGTGCCAGCAGCCCTCCGCCAGGGGTAGGAGAGACCCAGTACTTC. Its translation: CASSPPPGVGETQYF.

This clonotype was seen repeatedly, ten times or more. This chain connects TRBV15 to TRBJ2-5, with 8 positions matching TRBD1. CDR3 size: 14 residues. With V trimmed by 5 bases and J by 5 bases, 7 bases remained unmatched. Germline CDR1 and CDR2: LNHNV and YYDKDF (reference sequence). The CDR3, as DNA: TGTGCCACCAGCCGCTGGACAGGGAGCGAGACCCAGTACTTC. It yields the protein CATSRWTGSETQYF.